This T cell receptor (beta chain) was observed in a study of blood T cell repertoires in COVID-19. The overall study: Spain, Italy and the United States supplied samples that represented acute and convalescent COVID-19. PBMCs, B-cell-depleted T cells, or T cells were the source of the cDNA or gDNA that made up the material.

In the original processing: Estimates of nucleated cell counts were drawn from the amplification of reference gene primers. Repertoires were generated with immunoSEQ multiplex PCR, while TCRdb's copy carries only in-frame clones and drops some. The V and J calls and clone size come from that table; D and trimming were worked out from the DNA. The sample includes about 130,000 clones, roughly four fifths seen only once; the top ten take about 12%. CDR1 and CDR2 from the germline V gene are LNHDA and SQIVND (reference sequence). V lost 4 bases and J 5 bases, leaving 11 bases between the germline ends. This CDR3 is 13 amino acids long. This clone occurred once.

Sequencing input: peripheral blood. This chain links TRBV19 with TRBJ2-5, with D possibly being TRBD1 (5 bases). The TCR comes from a woman in her sixties or seventies with acute or convalescent COVID-19. The DNA of the CDR3 is TGTGCCAGTAGTACAACAGGTGGGGAGACCCAGTACTTC. Translated: CASSTTGGETQYF.